The 25 T cell receptor beta chains presented below share a single source sample, sequenced in a study of T cell responses to AZD1222 COVID-19 vaccine (dated by TCRdb to about 2021). The library was built by means of the immunoSEQ multiplex PCR assay. This immuneACCESS table, as held by TCRdb, lists in-frame sequences with V and J called but not all clones. Of the missing ones, under half trace to an unresolved V gene in checked studies; the others have no known cause. For this sample the table gives approximately 220,000 clones, of which approximately 94% were detected only once. Jointly, the top ten make up about 1% of the sample. Per the publication, the time point label means: baseline before first vaccination. The meaning of the sample's treatment or condition label: meningococcal conjugate vaccine given as trial control. Sequences were derived from peripheral blood, sampled on day 0 of MenACWY control vaccination. Every receptor here comes from an adult in good health.

The CDR3 coding sequence is TGTGCCAGCAGCTCCCTAGGCGGGGGCCACTACAATGAGCAGTTCTTC. Translating gives CASSSLGGGHYNEQFF. The chain recombines TRBV28 with TRBJ2-1, with D possibly matching TRBD2 (7 bases). Trimming pared 6 bases from V and 3 bases from J, leaving 18 bases between. CDR3 size: 16 residues. CDR1 MDHEN and CDR2 SYDVKM come from the germline V gene.

The chain is built from TRBV3-1 (or the pseudogene TRBV3-2) and TRBJ2-1; D might be TRBD1 (5 bases). This CDR3 spans 12 amino acids. CDR1 and CDR2 from the germline V gene are LGHDT and YNNKEL (reference sequence). V lost 4 bases to trimming and J lost 10 bases, with 11 bases between them. The CDR3 nucleotides read TGTGCCAGCAGCCTGACAGCGTGGGAGCAGTTCTTC. This translates into CASSLTAWEQFF.

This chain connects TRBV7-9 to TRBJ1-2; maybe TRBD1 (5 bases). Germline V gene sequence: CDR1 SEHNR, CDR2 FQNEAQ (reference sequence). The CDR3 is made up of 14 amino acids. V lost 11 bases and J lost 2, with 18 bases in between. The CDR3: CAFEGVRTNYGYTF. CDR3 coding DNA: TGTGCCTTTGAAGGGGTCAGGACCAACTATGGCTACACCTTC.

This clone is a singleton in its sample. A read error is possible here, since a much larger clone lies one base away. For the CDR3, the DNA is TGTGCCAGCAGCCCAAGAGTGAACACTGAAGCTTTCTTT. Its translation: CASSPRVNTEAFF. The V call is TRBV27, the J call TRBJ1-1; no clear D gene. The V and J ends lost 6 bases and 0 bases respectively, with 8 bases between them. CDR1 MNHEY and CDR2 SMNVEV come from the germline V gene (reference sequence). The CDR3 runs to 13 residues.

This chain connects TRBV19 to TRBJ1-6; D is uncertain. Germline assignment: CDR1 LNHDA and CDR2 SQIVND (reference sequence). Trimming left V 9 bases short and J 2 bases short, with 11 bases between. This CDR3 is built from 14 residues. DNA for the CDR3: TGTGCCAGCCTACCACATACCTATAATTCACCCCTCCACTTT. Encoded protein: CASLPHTYNSPLHF. The complete variable domain, with remaining parts taken from reference TRBV19 and TRBJ1-6, reads DGGITQSPKYLFRKEGQNVTLSCEQNLNHDAMYWYRQDPGQGLRLIYYSQIVNDFQKGDIAEGYSVSREKKESFPLTVTSAQKNPTAFYLCASLPHTYNSPLHFGNGTRLTVT.

The chain carries TRBV5-5 and TRBJ1-5; D gene unclear. This CDR3 region has 15 residues. Per the germline V gene, CDR1 is SGHKS and CDR2 is YYEKEE (reference sequence). Trimming shortened V by 0 bases and J by 2 bases, and 9 bases separated the two germline ends. The CDR3, as DNA: TGTGCCAGCAGCTTGGCCGACACAGGCAATCAGCCCCAGCATTTT. Translating gives CASSLADTGNQPQHF. The full variable domain, completed using reference TRBV5-5 and TRBJ1-5, is DAGVTQSPTHLIKTRGQQVTLRCSPISGHKSVSWYQQVLGQGPQFIFQYYEKEERGRGNFPDRFSARQFPNYSSELNVNALLLGDSALYLCASSLADTGNQPQHFGDGTRLSIL.

This clone was seen just once. The rearrangement uses TRBV5-8 and TRBJ1-6, with TRBD1 as a possible D gene (6 bases). CDR1 is SGHTS, CDR2 YDEGEE, per germline. The V gene lost 2 bases and the J gene lost 7 bases, with 13 bases spanning the gap. There are 15 residues in the CDR3. The CDR3, as DNA: TGTGCCAGCAGCTTAAAGCTAACAGGGAATTCACCCCTCCACTTT. It translates to CASSLKLTGNSPLHF.

This chain uses TRBV5-4 with TRBJ2-2, with 8 bases matching TRBD1. The CDR3 runs 15 residues. Germline-derived CDR1 and CDR2 are SGHNT and YYREEE (reference sequence). The V segment lost 0 bases and the J segment 4 bases; nucleotides outside the gene matches: 2. This CDR3 is CASSLETGVTGELFF. The CDR3 nucleotides read TGTGCCAGCAGCTTGGAGACAGGGGTCACCGGGGAGCTGTTTTTT.

This clone was seen only once. The chain combines TRBV3-1 (or the pseudogene TRBV3-2) with TRBJ1-6, with TRBD1 matching 7 bases. Germline V CDR1 and CDR2: LGHDT, YNNKEL (reference sequence). The trim removed 2 bases at V and 7 bases at J, leaving 2 bases unmatched. The CDR3 runs to 14 residues. CDR3 nucleotide sequence: TGTGCCAGCAGCCAAAAGGGACAGAATTCACCCCTCCACTTT. Protein sequence: CASSQKGQNSPLHF.

This clone came up once. This rearrangement joins TRBV5-8 to TRBJ2-1; the match to TRBD1 covers 10 bases. The CDR3 loop spans 15 amino acids. Per germline, CDR1 SGHTS and CDR2 YDEGEE. V shed 6 bases and J 6 bases; nucleotides not matched to a gene: 9. This CDR3 reads CASTSRGQGTNEQFF. In nucleotides, the CDR3 is TGTGCCAGCACCTCTCGGGGACAGGGGACCAATGAGCAGTTCTTC.

This CDR3 is CASSFTSGVKNIQYF. The CDR3 DNA is TGTGCCAGCAGTTTTACTAGCGGGGTGAAAAACATTCAGTACTTC. The chain combines TRBV28 with TRBJ2-4, with 10 positions matching TRBD2. CDR3 size: 15 residues. After removal of 3 bases from V and 4 bases from J, the junction contained 3 bases not matched to a gene. Per germline, CDR1 MDHEN and CDR2 SYDVKM.

The chain is built from TRBV7-9 and TRBJ2-7; D is ambiguous. V lost 7 bases and J 5 bases, leaving 9 bases between the germline ends. The CDR3 spans 11 residues. The V gene's germline CDR1 is SEHNR and CDR2 FQNEAQ (reference sequence). CDR3 coding DNA: TGTGCCAGCACCCGGATGAACGAGCAGTACTTC. It is translated as CASTRMNEQYF. Drawing the rest from reference TRBV7-9 and TRBJ2-7, the complete variable domain is DTGVSQNPRHKITKRGQNVTFRCDPISEHNRLYWYRQTLGQGPEFLTYFQNEAQLEKSRLLSDRFSAERPKGSFSTLEIQRTEQGDSAMYLCASTRMNEQYFGPGTRLTVT.

DNA of the CDR3: TGTGCCAGCAGTCCACCCCAGGGCTCCGGCAATGAGCAGTTCTTC. This encodes CASSPPQGSGNEQFF. The V and J genes are TRBV6-5 and TRBJ2-1; a possible D gene is TRBD1 (5 bases). Per the germline V gene, CDR1 is MNHEY and CDR2 is SVGAGI. Trimming removed 5 bases at V and 6 bases at J, with 17 bases between. This CDR3 has 15 residues.

Here the CDR3 reads CASSPLPGQNEKLFF. The CDR3, as DNA: TGTGCCAGCAGTCCACTACCGGGACAGAATGAAAAACTGTTTTTT. The rearrangement links TRBV6-2 or TRBV6-3 to TRBJ1-4; 7 bases align to TRBD1. CDR3 size: 15 residues. Germline V gene data show CDR1 as MNHEY and CDR2 as SVGEGT. J gave up 5 bases and V 5 bases, and 8 bases lay outside the gene matches.

V and J are TRBV11-2 and TRBJ1-2, with 7 positions matching TRBD1. With 0 bases clipped from V and 6 bases from J, the junction kept 7 bases outside the gene matches. The CDR3 sequence is 15 residues long. Germline V CDR1 and CDR2: SGHAT, FQNNGV. The CDR3: CASSLDRKQGDGYTF. CDR3 bases: TGTGCCAGCAGCTTAGATAGGAAGCAGGGGGATGGCTACACCTTC.

The V and J genes are TRBV6-1 and TRBJ1-5; D is ambiguous. Germline V CDR1 and CDR2: MNHNS, SASEGT. The CDR3 covers 14 residues. The V end was cut by 3 bases, the J end by 2 bases, with 8 bases between. CDR3 nucleotides: TGTGCCAGCAGTGATAGGGTTGGCAATCAGCCCCAGCATTTT. Its protein product is CASSDRVGNQPQHF.

The chain has TRBV6-1 and TRBJ2-7; tentative D call: TRBD2 (5 bases). The V end lost 0 bases, the J end lost 5 bases, and 11 bases lay between the germline ends. The CDR3 totals 14 residues. Germline V gives CDR1 MNHNS, CDR2 SASEGT. The CDR3 reads CASSEALGSDEQYF. In nucleotides, the CDR3 is TGTGCCAGCAGTGAAGCGCTGGGTAGCGACGAGCAGTACTTC.

The chain carries TRBV7-2 and TRBJ1-5, with D maybe TRBD1 (5 bases). CDR3 length: 15 residues. Germline V gives CDR1 SGHTA, CDR2 FQGNSA. The V and J ends lost 3 bases and 3 bases respectively, with 12 bases between them. In DNA, the CDR3 is TGTGCCAGCAGCTTCGACAGCGCGATCAATCAGCCCCAGCATTTT. Its translation: CASSFDSAINQPQHF.

With respect to this clone: The same CDR3 arises from other DNA sequences in this sample as well. The V and J genes are TRBV7-2 and TRBJ1-1, with D possibly TRBD1 on 5 matching bases. Trimming pared 3 bases from V and 4 bases from J, leaving 12 bases between. The CDR3 contains 14 residues. Germline CDR1 SGHTA, CDR2 FQGNSA. The CDR3, as DNA: TGTGCCAGCAGCTTGGGTAGGGGAGGCACTGAAGCTTTCTTT. It specifies CASSLGRGGTEAFF. The entire variable domain, with the rest obtained from reference TRBV7-2 and TRBJ1-1, is as follows: GAGVSQSPSNKVTEKGKDVELRCDPISGHTALYWYRQSLGQGLEFLIYFQGNSAPDKSGLPSDRFSAERTGGSVSTLTIQRTQQEDSAVYLCASSLGRGGTEAFFGQGTRLTVV.

This clone was recorded a few times. The chain couples TRBV6-5 to TRBJ1-6, with unresolved D. CDR1 MNHEY and CDR2 SVGAGI come from the germline V gene. The CDR3 is 14 residues long. Between the trimmed V and J ends, which lost 8 bases and 8 bases, there was a span of 16 bases. CDR3 sequence: CASRQISMYSPLHF. The DNA of the CDR3 is TGTGCCAGCCGACAAATTAGTATGTATTCACCCCTCCACTTT.

V and J are TRBV9 and TRBJ2-7; TRBD2 agrees at 7 bases. The germline V gene encodes CDR1 SGDLS and CDR2 YYNGEE. This CDR3 has 14 residues. The J segment lost 3 bases and the V segment lost 5 bases, leaving 8 bases of the junction unmatched. Here the CDR3 DNA reads TGTGCCAGCAGTCCTACCGGGACTAACTACGAGCAGTACTTC. The encoded protein is CASSPTGTNYEQYF.

The rearrangement uses TRBV12-3 or TRBV12-4 and TRBJ1-2; possible D gene TRBD1, 6 bases. The CDR3 runs 13 residues. V lost 10 bases, J lost 4 bases, and 16 bases lay in between. CDR3 loop: CATGGAKPYGYTF. The DNA of the CDR3 is TGTGCCACCGGGGGCGCAAAACCCTATGGCTACACCTTC.

This chain connects TRBV6-5 to TRBJ2-7; no clear D gene. The V and J ends lost 5 bases and 2 bases respectively, with 10 bases between them. Per germline, CDR1 MNHEY and CDR2 SVGAGI. CDR3 length equals 13 residues. The CDR3 loop is CASSHPVTYEQYF. CDR3 bases: TGTGCCAGCAGTCATCCAGTTACCTACGAGCAGTACTTC.

The chain carries TRBV3-1 (or the pseudogene TRBV3-2) and TRBJ1-5; D is perhaps TRBD1 (5 bases). CDR1 is LGHDT and CDR2 is YNNKEL in the germline V gene (reference sequence). V was cut by 4 bases and J by 3 bases, with 16 bases left in between. This CDR3 has 16 residues. The CDR3 DNA reads TGTGCCAGCAGCCCTCTCGGGGGTAGGGACAATCAGCCCCAGCATTTT. This gives the protein CASSPLGGRDNQPQHF.

The V gene is TRBV5-1, the J gene TRBJ1-1; D is ambiguous. Trimming removed 5 bases at V and 5 bases at J, with 4 bases between. The germline V gene has CDR1 SGHRS and CDR2 YFSETQ. This CDR3 has 10 residues. The CDR3 sequence is CASRGTEAFF. The CDR3 DNA sequence: TGCGCCAGCAGGGGAACTGAAGCTTTCTTT.